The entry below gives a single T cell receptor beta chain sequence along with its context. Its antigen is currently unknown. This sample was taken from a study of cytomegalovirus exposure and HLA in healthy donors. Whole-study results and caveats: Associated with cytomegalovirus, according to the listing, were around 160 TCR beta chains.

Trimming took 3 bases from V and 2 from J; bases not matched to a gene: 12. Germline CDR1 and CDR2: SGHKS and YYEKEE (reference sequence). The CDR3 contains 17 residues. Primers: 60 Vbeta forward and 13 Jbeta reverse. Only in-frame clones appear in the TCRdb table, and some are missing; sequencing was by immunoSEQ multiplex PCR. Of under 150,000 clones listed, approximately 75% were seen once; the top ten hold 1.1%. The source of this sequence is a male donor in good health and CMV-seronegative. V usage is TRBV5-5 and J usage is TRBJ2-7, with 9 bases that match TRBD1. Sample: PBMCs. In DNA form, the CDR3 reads TGTGCCAGCAGCTACCGGATTGCGCGACAGGGGGCCTACGAGCAGTACTTC. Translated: CASSYRIARQGAYEQYF.